This TCR beta chain was identified in a study of CD4+ T cells in melanoma. Study-wide points: A reported correlation linked neoantigen-specific CD4+ T cells to CD8+, macrophage and B cell function. In melanoma, neoantigen-specific CD4+ T cells reportedly differed in differentiation state.

Details on this clone: The target antigen is unknown.

Assay: immunoSEQ multiplex PCR; the TCRdb copy retains only in-frame clones and omits some. The sample lists around 10,000 clones, approximately 67% occurring once. The material sequenced was cells from a culture (not recorded whether cultured in vitro). This TCR was sampled from a human donor with melanoma.

CDR3 sequence: CSVRTAGNTIYF. The CDR3 DNA reads TGCAGCGTGAGGACAGCTGGAAACACCATATATTTT. The V and J genes are TRBV29-1 and TRBJ1-3; D might be TRBD1 (6 bases). Trimming removed 6 bases at V and 2 bases at J, with 8 bases between. The CDR3 is 12 residues long. CDR1 and CDR2 (germline): SQVTM, ANQGSEA.